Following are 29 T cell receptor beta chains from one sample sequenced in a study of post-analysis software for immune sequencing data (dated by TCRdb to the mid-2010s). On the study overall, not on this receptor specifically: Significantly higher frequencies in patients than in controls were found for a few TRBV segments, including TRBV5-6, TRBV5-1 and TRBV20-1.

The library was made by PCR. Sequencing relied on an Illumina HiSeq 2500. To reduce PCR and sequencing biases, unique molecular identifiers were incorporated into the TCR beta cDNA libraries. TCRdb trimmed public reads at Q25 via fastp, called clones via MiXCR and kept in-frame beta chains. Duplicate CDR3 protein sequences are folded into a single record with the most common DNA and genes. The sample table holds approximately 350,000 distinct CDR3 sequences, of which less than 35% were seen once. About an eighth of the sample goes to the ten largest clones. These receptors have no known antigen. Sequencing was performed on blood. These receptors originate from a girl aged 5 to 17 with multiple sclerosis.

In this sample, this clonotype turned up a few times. CDR3 residues: CASSYATGGQLGETQYF. CDR3 DNA: TGTGCCAGCAGTTACGCCACAGGGGGCCAGCTAGGGGAGACCCAGTACTTC. The chain recombines TRBV6-5 with TRBJ2-5; 9 bases line up with TRBD1. The CDR3 is made up of 17 amino acids. Per germline, CDR1 MNHEY and CDR2 SVGAGI. J gave up 5 bases and V 2 bases, and 12 bases lay outside the gene matches.

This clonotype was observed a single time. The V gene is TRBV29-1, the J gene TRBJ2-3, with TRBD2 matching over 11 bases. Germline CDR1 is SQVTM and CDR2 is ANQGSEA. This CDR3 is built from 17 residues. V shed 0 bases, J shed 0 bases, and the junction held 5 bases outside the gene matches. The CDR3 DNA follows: TGCAGCGTTGAAGATCCGTGGACTAGCGGGAGCACAGATACGCAGTATTTT. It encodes CSVEDPWTSGSTDTQYF.

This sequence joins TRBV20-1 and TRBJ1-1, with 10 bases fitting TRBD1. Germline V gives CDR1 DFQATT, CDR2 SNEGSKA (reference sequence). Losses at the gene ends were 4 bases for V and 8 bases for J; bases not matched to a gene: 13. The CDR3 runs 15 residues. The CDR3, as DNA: TGCAGTGCTATCCCGCCTGACAGGGGGCGCATCGAAGCTTTCTTT. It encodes CSAIPPDRGRIEAFF.

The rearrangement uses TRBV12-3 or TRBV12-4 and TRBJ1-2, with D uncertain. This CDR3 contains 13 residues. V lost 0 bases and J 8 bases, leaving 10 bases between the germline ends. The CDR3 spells CASSLALLSGYTF. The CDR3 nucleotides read TGTGCCAGCAGTTTAGCCCTTCTATCAGGCTACACCTTC.

In DNA form, the CDR3 reads TGCAGTGCTACGACAGGGGGCGCGGAGCGCTCCTACGAGCAGTACTTC. Translation gives CSATTGGAERSYEQYF. The V call is TRBV20-1, the J call TRBJ2-7; TRBD1 aligns across 10 bases. CDR3 size: 16 residues. CDR1 is DFQATT, CDR2 SNEGSKA, per germline (reference sequence). J lost 0 bases, V lost 4 bases, and 9 bases had no gene match.

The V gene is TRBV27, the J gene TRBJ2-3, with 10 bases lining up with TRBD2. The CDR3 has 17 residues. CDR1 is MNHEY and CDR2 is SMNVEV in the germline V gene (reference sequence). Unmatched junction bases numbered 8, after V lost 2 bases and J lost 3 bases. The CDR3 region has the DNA TGTGCCAGCAGTTTAAGGCCTAGCGGGGGCGGAACAGATACGCAGTATTTT. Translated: CASSLRPSGGGTDTQYF.

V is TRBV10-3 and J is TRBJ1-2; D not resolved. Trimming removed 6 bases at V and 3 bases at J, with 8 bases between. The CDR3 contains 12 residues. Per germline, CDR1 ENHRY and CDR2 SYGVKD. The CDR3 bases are TGTGCCATCAGCGCAGAAGACTATGGCTACACCTTC. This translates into CAISAEDYGYTF.

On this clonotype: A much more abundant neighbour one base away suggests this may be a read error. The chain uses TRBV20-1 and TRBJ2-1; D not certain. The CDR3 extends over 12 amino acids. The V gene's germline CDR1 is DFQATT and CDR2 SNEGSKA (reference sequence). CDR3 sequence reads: CRAELPGGEQFF. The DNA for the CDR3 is TGCAGGGCCGAACTACCCGGCGGTGAGCAGTTCTTC.

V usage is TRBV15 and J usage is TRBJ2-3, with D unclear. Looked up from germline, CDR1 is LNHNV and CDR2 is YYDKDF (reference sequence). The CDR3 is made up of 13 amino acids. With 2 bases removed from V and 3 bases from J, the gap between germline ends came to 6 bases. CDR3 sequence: CATSRLPTDTQYF. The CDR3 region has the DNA TGTGCCACCAGCAGACTTCCTACAGATACGCAGTATTTT.

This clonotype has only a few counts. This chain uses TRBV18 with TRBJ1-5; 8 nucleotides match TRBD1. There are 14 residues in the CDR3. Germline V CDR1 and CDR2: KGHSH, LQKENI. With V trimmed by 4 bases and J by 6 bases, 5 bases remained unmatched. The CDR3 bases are TGTGCCAGCTCACTCGGACAGGGAACTCAGCCCCAGCATTTT. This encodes CASSLGQGTQPQHF. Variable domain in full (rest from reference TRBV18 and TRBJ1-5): NAGVMQNPRHLVRRRGQEARLRCSPMKGHSHVYWYRQLPEEGLKFMVYLQKENIIDESGMPKERFSAEFPKEGPSILRIQQVVRGDSAAYFCASSLGQGTQPQHFGDGTRLSIL.

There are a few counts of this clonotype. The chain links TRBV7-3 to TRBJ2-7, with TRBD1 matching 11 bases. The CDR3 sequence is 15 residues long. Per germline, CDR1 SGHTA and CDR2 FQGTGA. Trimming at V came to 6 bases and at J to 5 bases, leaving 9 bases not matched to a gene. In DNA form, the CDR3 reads TGTGCCAGCAGTCCCACGGACAGGGGGCTCGACGAGCAGTACTTC. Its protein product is CASSPTDRGLDEQYF.

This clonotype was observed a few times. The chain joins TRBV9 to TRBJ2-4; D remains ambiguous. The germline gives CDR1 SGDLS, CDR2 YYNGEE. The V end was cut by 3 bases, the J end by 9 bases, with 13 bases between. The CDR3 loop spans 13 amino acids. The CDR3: CASSDTLLGIQYF. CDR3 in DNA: TGTGCCAGCAGCGACACACTACTGGGCATTCAGTACTTC.

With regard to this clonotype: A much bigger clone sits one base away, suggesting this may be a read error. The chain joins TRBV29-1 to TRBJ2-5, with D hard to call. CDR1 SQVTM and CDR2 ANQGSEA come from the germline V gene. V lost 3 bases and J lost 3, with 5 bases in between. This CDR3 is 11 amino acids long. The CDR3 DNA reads TGCAGCGTTGACTGGGAAGAGACCCAGTACTTC. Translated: CSVDWEETQYF.

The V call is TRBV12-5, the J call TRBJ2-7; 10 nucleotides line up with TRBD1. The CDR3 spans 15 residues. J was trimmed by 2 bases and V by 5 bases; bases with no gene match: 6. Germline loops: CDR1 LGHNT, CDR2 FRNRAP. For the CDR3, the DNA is TGTGCTAGTGGTACCGACAGGGGGCGTCCCTACGAGCAGTACTTC. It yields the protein CASGTDRGRPYEQYF. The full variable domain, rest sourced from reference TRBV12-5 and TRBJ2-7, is DARVTQTPRHKVTEMGQEVTMRCQPILGHNTVFWYRQTMMQGLELLAYFRNRAPLDDSGMPKDRFSAEMPDATLATLKIQPSEPRDSAVYFCASGTDRGRPYEQYFGPGTRLTVT.

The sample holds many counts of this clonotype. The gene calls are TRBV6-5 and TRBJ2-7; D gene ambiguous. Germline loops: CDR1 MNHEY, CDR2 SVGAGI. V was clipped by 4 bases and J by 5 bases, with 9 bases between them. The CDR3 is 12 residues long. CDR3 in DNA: TGTGCCAGCAGTTCAACCACTGACGAGCAGTACTTC. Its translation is CASSSTTDEQYF.

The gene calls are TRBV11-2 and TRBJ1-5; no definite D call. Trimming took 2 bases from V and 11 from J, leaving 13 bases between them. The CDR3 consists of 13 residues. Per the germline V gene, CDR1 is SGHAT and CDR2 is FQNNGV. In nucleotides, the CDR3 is TGTGCCAGCAGCTTAAGACGTATTGAGGCCCAGCATTTT. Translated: CASSLRRIEAQHF. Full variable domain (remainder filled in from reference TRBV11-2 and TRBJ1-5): EAGVAQSPRYKIIEKRQSVAFWCNPISGHATLYWYQQILGQGPKLLIQFQNNGVVDDSQLPKDRFSAERLKGVDSTLKIQPAKLEDSAVYLCASSLRRIEAQHFGDGTRLSIL.

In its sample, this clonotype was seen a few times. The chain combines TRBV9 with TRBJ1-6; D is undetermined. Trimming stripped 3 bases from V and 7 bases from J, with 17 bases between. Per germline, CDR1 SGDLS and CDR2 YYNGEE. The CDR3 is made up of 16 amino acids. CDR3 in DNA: TGTGCCAGCAGCGCCCAAGGGAGGATGGGGAATTCACCCCTCCACTTT. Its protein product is CASSAQGRMGNSPLHF.

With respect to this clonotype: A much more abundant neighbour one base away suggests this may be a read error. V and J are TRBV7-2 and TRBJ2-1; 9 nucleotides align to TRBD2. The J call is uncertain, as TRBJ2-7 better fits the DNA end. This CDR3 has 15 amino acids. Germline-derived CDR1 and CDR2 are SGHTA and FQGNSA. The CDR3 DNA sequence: TGTGCCAGCAGGCCAGGGCGGGGGGGCAGGAATGAGCAGTACTTC. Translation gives CASRPGRGGRNEQYF.

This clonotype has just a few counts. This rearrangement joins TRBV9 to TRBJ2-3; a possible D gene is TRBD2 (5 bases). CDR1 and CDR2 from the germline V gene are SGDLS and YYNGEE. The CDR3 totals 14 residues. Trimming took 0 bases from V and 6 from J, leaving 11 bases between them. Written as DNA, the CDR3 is TGTGCCAGCAGCGTAGGAGGAGGCGCGGATACGCAGTATTTT. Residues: CASSVGGGADTQYF.

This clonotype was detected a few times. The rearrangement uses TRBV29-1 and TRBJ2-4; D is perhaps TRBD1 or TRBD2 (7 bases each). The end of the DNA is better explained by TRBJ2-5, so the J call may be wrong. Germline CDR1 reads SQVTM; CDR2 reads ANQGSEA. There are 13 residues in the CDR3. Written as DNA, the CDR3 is TGCAGCTTGGGAGGGGGCGCTGGAGAGACCCAGTACTTC. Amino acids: CSLGGGAGETQYF.

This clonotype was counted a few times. The chain's CDR3 is CASSLKASTTPLHF. CDR3 in DNA: TGTGCCAGCAGCTTAAAAGCCAGTACGACACCCCTCCACTTT. J is TRBJ1-6 and V is TRBV7-3; D is unclear. The CDR3 runs to 14 residues. CDR1 is SGHTA and CDR2 is FQGTGA in the germline V gene. Trimming removed 1 base at V and 11 bases at J, with 12 bases between.

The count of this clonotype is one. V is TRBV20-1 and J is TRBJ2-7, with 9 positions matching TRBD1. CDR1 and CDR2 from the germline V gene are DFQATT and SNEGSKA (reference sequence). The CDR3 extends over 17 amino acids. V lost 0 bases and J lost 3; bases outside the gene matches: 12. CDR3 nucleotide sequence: TGCAGTGCTAGAGATTCCCGGACAGGGGTTAACCTCTACGAGCAGTACTTC. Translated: CSARDSRTGVNLYEQYF.

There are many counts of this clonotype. As DNA, the CDR3 is TGTGCCAGCAGTTACGCCGGACCCTCACCCCTCCACTTT. This translates into CASSYAGPSPLHF. The chain combines TRBV6-2 or TRBV6-3 with TRBJ1-6, with D unclear. This CDR3 is 13 amino acids long. Germline values: CDR1 MNHEY, CDR2 SVGEGT. V shed 2 bases and J shed 10 bases, with 9 bases lying between them.

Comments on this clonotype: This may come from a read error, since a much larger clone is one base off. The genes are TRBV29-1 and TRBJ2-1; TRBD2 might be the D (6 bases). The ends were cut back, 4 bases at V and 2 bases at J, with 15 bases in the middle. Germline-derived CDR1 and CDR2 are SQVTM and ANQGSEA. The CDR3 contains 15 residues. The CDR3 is CSVGGEVVAYNEQFF. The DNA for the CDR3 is TGCAGCGTTGGAGGGGAGGTAGTCGCCTACAATGAGCAGTTCTTC.

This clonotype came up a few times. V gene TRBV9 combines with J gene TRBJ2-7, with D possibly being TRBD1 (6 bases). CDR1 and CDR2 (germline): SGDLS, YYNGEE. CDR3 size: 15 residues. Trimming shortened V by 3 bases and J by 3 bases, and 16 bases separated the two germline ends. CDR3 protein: CASSADLGDNYEQYF. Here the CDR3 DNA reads TGTGCCAGCAGCGCGGACTTAGGGGACAACTACGAGCAGTACTTC.

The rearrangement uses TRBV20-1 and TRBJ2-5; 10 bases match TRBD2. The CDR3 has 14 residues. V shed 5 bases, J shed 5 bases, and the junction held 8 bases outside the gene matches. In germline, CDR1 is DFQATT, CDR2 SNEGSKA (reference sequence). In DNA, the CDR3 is TGCAGTGCTGCCGGGACTAGCGAGGCGGAGACCCAGTACTTC. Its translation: CSAAGTSEAETQYF.

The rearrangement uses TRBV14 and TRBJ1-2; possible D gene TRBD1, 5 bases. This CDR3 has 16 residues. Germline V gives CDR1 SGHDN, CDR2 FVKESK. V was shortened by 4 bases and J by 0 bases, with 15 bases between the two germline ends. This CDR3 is CASSRSKGPPNYGYTF. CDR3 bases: TGTGCCAGCAGCCGATCCAAGGGACCCCCTAACTATGGCTACACCTTC. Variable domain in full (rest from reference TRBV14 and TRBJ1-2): EAGVTQFPSHSVIEKGQTVTLRCDPISGHDNLYWYRRVMGKEIKFLLHFVKESKQDESGMPNNRFLAERTGGTYSTLKVQPAELEDSGVYFCASSRSKGPPNYGYTFGSGTRLTVV.

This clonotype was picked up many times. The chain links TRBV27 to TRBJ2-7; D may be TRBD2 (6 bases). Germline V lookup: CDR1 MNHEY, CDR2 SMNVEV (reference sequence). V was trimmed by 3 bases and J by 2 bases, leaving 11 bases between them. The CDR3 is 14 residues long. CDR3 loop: CASSLIGGPYEQYF. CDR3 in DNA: TGTGCCAGCAGTTTGATCGGGGGACCCTACGAGCAGTACTTC.

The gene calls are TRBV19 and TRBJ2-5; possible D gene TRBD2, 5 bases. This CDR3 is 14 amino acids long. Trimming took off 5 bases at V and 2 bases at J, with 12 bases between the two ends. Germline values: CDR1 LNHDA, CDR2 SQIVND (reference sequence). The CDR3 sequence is CASSSGSGQETQYF. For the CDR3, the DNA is TGTGCCAGTAGTTCGGGGTCGGGGCAAGAGACCCAGTACTTC.